Listed below are T cell receptor beta chains from one sample, sequenced in a study of T cells expressing NK-cell markers. TCRdb reprocessed the 5' RACE reads and reports one entry per CDR3 protein, with no DNA. This listing includes about 260,000 distinct CDR3 sequences. The sample taken for sequencing was blood T cells: a sorted CD56 or NKG2C T cell subset, CD4+ or CD8+ T cells, or bulk PBMC T cells (not recorded which). All receptors derive from a man in his late teens or twenties in good health. CDR3s include the opening cysteine and the closing phenylalanine or tryptophan.

TRBV29-1	TRBJ2-7	CSVVRTGPLEQYF
TRBV5-1	TRBJ2-1	CASSLNRERLRTYNEQFF
TRBV30	TRBJ2-3	CAWRTAGGNTQYF
TRBV9	TRBJ1-3	CASSVEKGRSGNTIYF
TRBV30	TRBJ2-7	CAWSDGGPLEQYF
TRBV5-1	TRBJ2-2	CASNLYPGQLSTGELFF
TRBV30	TRBJ2-2	CAWSAAKNTGELFF
TRBV3-1	TRBJ1-4	CASSQETYVEKLFF
TRBV6-1	TRBJ2-2	CASREGVSRSGELFF
TRBV6-6	TRBJ1-5	CASSGSSPQHF
TRBV23-1	TRBJ2-3	CASRLNRGRTDTQYF
TRBV3-1	TRBJ2-1	CASSQLDGMPEFF
TRBV6-5	TRBJ1-1	CASSYRPGQENTEAFF
TRBV24-1	TRBJ1-5	CATSEDRGGQPQHF
TRBV12-3/TRBV12-4	TRBJ1-1	CASSLIGGGTEAFF
TRBV7-2	TRBJ1-1	CASSIQVMNTEAFF
TRBV25-1	TRBJ2-5	CASSGTSGSAILSQYF
TRBV29-1	TRBJ1-1	CSVRTGRDTEAFF
TRBV20-1	TRBJ2-5	CSARDPSRDGEYF
TRBV5-6	TRBJ2-1	CASSLTGTTNHNEQFF
TRBV14	TRBJ1-1	CASSQSPGYTEAFF
TRBV29-1	TRBJ2-5	CSVGRGAYQETQYF
TRBV25-1	TRBJ2-5	CASSEPGLETQYF
TRBV9	TRBJ2-5	CASSGGTSFGETQYF
TRBV12-3/TRBV12-4	TRBJ1-5	CASSQGYSNQPQHF
TRBV4-2	TRBJ1-1	CASSQGRTDTEAFF
TRBV19	TRBJ2-1	CASSRPFDRVRADEQFF
TRBV4-2	TRBJ1-4	CASSQLSAGARGEKLFF
TRBV19	TRBJ2-1	CASSEADSLFNEQFF
TRBV12-3/TRBV12-4	TRBJ2-2	CASTPRRVANTGELFF
TRBV10-3	TRBJ2-5	CAISEWTGGLETQYF
TRBV6-2/TRBV6-3	TRBJ1-1	CASRRWNTEAFF
TRBV11-2	TRBJ2-5	CASSLNRLAQYF
TRBV7-2	TRBJ2-5	CASSRASAQETQYF
TRBV5-1	TRBJ1-1	CASRSTGSDTEAFF
TRBV4-2	TRBJ2-2	CASSVERFTGGSGELFF
TRBV12-3/TRBV12-4	TRBJ1-2	CASTLDRYLGYTF
TRBV3-1	TRBJ1-2	CASSQDSADYDYTF
TRBV29-1	TRBJ2-1	CSAEGVSRSAYNEQFF
TRBV12-3/TRBV12-4	TRBJ1-3	CASSRPGTEAGNTIYF